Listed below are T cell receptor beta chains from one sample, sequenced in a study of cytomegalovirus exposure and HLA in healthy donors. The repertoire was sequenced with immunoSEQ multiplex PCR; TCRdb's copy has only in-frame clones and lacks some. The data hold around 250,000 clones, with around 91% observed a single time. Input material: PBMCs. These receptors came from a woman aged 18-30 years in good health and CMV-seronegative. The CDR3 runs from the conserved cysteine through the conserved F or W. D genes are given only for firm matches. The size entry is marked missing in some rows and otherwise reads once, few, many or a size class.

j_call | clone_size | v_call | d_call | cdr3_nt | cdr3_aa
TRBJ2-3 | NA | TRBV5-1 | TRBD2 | TGCGCCAGCAACGAGGCGGGGGGCACAGATACGCAGTATTTT | CASNEAGGTDTQYF
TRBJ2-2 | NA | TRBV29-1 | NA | TGCAGCGTTGTGGGAGCCGGGGAGCTGTTTTTT | CSVVGAGELFF
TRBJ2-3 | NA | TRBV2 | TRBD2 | TGTGCCAGCAGTGACCTAAACCAGCGGGGGTACACAGATACGCAGTATTTT | CASSDLNQRGYTDTQYF
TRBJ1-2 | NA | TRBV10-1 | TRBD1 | TGCGCCAGCAGTGACCGGGACAGGGGCGGAGGCTACACCTTC | CASSDRDRGGGYTF
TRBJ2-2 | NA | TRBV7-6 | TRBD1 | TGTGCCAGCAGCCAAAGACAGGGGGGCGGGGAGCTGTTTTTT | CASSQRQGGGELFF
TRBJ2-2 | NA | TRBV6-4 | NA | TGTGCCAGTAGAGTTGGGCTGTTTTTT | CASRVGLFF
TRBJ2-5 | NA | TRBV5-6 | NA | TGTGCCAGCATGCCCTTCGGGGGAGAGACCCAGTACTTC | CASMPFGGETQYF
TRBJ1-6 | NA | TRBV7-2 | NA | TGTGCCAGCAGCGGGGGGACCTTCCCTAATTCACCCCTCCACTTT | CASSGGTFPNSPLHF
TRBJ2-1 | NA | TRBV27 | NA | TGTGCCAGCAGTTTAAGGGACTCAAAATACAATGAGCAGTTCTTC | CASSLRDSKYNEQFF
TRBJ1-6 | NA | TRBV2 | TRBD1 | TGTGCCAGCGACTCCGGGACAGGGAATTCACCCCTCCACTTT | CASDSGTGNSPLHF
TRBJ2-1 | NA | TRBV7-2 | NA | TGTGCCAGCTTAAGAGGGCTTATAAAAGGGGAGCAGTTCTTC | CASLRGLIKGEQFF
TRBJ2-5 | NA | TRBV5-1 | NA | TGCGCCAGCAGCTTGGAGGGGAAAAACCAAGAGACCCAGTACTTC | CASSLEGKNQETQYF
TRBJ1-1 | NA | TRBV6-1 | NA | TGTGCCAGCAGTGTTCCAGGGTGGGCGAACACTGAAGCTTTCTTT | CASSVPGWANTEAFF
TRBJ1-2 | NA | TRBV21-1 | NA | TGTGCCAGCAGCAAAGAAGGGCGCGGGGCTATCTATGGCTACACCTTC | CASSKEGRGAIYGYTF
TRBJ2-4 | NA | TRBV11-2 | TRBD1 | TGTGCCAGCAGCCCTCGGATGGACAGGGCAGTCATTCAGTACTTC | CASSPRMDRAVIQYF
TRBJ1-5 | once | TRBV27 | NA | TGTGCCAGCAGTACCGGGGGGAGCAATCAGCCCCAGCATTTT | CASSTGGSNQPQHF
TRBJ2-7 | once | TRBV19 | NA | TGTGCCAGTAGTATCGGGGGGCAGGGTCCCTACGAGCAGTACTTC | CASSIGGQGPYEQYF
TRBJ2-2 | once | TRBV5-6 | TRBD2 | TGTGCCAGCAGCGCCGGACTAGCGAACACCGGGGAGCTGTTTTTT | CASSAGLANTGELFF
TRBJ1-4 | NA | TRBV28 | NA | TGTGCCAGCAGTCAACAGGGATTGACTAATGAAAAACTGTTTTTT | CASSQQGLTNEKLFF
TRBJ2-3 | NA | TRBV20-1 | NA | TGCAGTGCTTACACAGATACGCAGTATTTT | CSAYTDTQYF
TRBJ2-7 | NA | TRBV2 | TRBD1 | TGTGCCAGCAGTGGAGGGGGCAGGGTCCCCTACGAGCAGTACTTC | CASSGGGRVPYEQYF
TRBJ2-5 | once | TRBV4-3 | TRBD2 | TGCGCCAGCAGCCAAGATTCTATGGGACTAGTAGAGACCCAGTACTTC | CASSQDSMGLVETQYF
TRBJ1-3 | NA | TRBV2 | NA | TGTGCCAGCAGTGAAACCCCTCCCCAGGACTACTCTGGAAACACCATATATTTT | CASSETPPQDYSGNTIYF
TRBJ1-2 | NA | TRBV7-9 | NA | TGTGCCGGGGGGGAAGGGGAGGACTATGGCTACACCTTC | CAGGEGEDYGYTF
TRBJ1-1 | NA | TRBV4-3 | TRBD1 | TGCGCCAGCAGCCAAGATCAAAGGGACAGGGACGTGGAGGAGGCTTTCTTT | CASSQDQRDRDVEEAFF
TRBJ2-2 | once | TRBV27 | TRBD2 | TGTGCCAGCAGTCCGCGGGGGGACGCGAACACCGGGGAGCTGTTTTTT | CASSPRGDANTGELFF
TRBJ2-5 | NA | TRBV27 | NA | TGTGCCAGCAGTTTATCCCCAGGCGCGGGGGAGACCCAGTACTTC | CASSLSPGAGETQYF
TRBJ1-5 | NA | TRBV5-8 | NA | TGTGCCAGCAGTCTGCCATGGAGGAGGCCCAGCAATCAGCCCCAGCATTTT | CASSLPWRRPSNQPQHF
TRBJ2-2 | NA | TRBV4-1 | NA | TGCGCCAGCAGCCAAGTCGGCCTAGCTGACACCGGGGAGCTGTTTTTT | CASSQVGLADTGELFF
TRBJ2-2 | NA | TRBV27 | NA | TGTGCCAGCAGCCCCGGGACATCTAACACCGGGGAGCTGTTTTTT | CASSPGTSNTGELFF
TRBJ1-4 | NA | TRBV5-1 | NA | TGCGCCAGCAGCAGGCAGACAGTTAATGAAAAACTGTTTTTT | CASSRQTVNEKLFF
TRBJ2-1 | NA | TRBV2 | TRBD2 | TGTGCCAGTTTAAGCGGGGATGACAATGAGCAGTTCTTC | CASLSGDDNEQFF
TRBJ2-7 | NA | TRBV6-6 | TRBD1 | TGTGCCAGCAGTCCCGCAGGGACAGGGGTGGGGGAGCAGTACTTC | CASSPAGTGVGEQYF
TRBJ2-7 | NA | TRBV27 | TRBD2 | TGTGCCAGCAGTTTAAGTCCTAGCGGGATTTACGAGCAGTACTTC | CASSLSPSGIYEQYF
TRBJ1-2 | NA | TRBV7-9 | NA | TGTGCCAGCAGCTTAGGTCAGGGCCGCGACTATGGCTACACCTTC | CASSLGQGRDYGYTF
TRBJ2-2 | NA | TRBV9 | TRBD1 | TGTGCCAGCAGCGTAGGGAGGCAGGGGGCGGCCGGGGAGCTGTTTTTT | CASSVGRQGAAGELFF
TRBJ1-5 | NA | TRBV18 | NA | TGTGCCAGCTCACCGGGGGAAGGGGGTAGCAATCAGCCCCAGCATTTT | CASSPGEGGSNQPQHF
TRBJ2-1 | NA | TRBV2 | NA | TGTGCCAGCAGTGAAGGGCAGCTAGTCAATGAGCAGTTCTTC | CASSEGQLVNEQFF
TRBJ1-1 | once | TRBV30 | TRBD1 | TGTGCCTGGAGTCCAGGACAGGCATTTAACACTGAAGCTTTCTTT | CAWSPGQAFNTEAFF
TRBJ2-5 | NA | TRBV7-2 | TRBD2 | TGTGCCAGCAGCTCCTACCTAGCGGGGTCTCTCGAGGGAGAGACCCAGTACTTC | CASSSYLAGSLEGETQYF
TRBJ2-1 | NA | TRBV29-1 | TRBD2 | TGCAGCGCTCAGGGACTAGCAGGGGAGCAGTTCTTC | CSAQGLAGEQFF
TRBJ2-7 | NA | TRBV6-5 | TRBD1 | TGTGCCAGCAGTTATGGACAGGGCTACTACGAGCAGTACTTC | CASSYGQGYYEQYF
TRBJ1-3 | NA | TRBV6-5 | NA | TGTGCCAGCAGTTATAGGCAGGGAGGGTCTGGAAACACCATATATTTT | CASSYRQGGSGNTIYF
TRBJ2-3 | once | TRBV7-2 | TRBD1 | TGTGCCAGCAGCTTTACAGGGGGCACAGATACGCAGTATTTT | CASSFTGGTDTQYF
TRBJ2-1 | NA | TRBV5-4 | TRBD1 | TGTGCCAGCAGCTTGGCCGACAGGGGGCACTACAATGAGCAGTTCTTC | CASSLADRGHYNEQFF
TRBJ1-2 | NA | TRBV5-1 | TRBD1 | TGCGCCAGCAGCTTGGGTCCGGGACAGGGGACGGCGGGCGAAGGCTACACCTTC | CASSLGPGQGTAGEGYTF
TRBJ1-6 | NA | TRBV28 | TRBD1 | TGTGCCAGCAGTTTAACGGGACAGGGTTCACCCCTCCACTTT | CASSLTGQGSPLHF
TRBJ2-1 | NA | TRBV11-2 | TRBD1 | TGTGCCAGCAGCTTAGGACAGGGCACCTACAATGAGCAGTTCTTC | CASSLGQGTYNEQFF
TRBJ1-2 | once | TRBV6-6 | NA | TGTGCCAGCAGTTACCGGGACAACTCGTTTGATGGCTACACCTTC | CASSYRDNSFDGYTF
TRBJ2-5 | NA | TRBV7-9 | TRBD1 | TGTGCCAGCAGCCCGAGGGACAGACAAGAGACCCAGTACTTC | CASSPRDRQETQYF
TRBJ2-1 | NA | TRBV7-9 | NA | TGTGCCAGCAGCTTAGCCGCCCAGACACTCTACAATGAGCAGTTCTTC | CASSLAAQTLYNEQFF
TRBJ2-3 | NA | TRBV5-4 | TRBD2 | TGTGCCACTAAACCGACTAGCACTGTCACAGATACGCAGTATTTT | CATKPTSTVTDTQYF
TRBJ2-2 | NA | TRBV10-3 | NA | TGTGCCATCAGTGAGTCCAACCAAGCTATCGGTACCGGGGAGCTGTTTTTT | CAISESNQAIGTGELFF
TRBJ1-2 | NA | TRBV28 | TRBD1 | TGTGCCAGCAGTGGGGACAGCGGATTAAAGTTGGGCTACACCTTC | CASSGDSGLKLGYTF
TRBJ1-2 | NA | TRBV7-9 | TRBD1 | TGTGCCAGCAGCTTGGGACAGGGTGGGAATGGCTACACCTTC | CASSLGQGGNGYTF